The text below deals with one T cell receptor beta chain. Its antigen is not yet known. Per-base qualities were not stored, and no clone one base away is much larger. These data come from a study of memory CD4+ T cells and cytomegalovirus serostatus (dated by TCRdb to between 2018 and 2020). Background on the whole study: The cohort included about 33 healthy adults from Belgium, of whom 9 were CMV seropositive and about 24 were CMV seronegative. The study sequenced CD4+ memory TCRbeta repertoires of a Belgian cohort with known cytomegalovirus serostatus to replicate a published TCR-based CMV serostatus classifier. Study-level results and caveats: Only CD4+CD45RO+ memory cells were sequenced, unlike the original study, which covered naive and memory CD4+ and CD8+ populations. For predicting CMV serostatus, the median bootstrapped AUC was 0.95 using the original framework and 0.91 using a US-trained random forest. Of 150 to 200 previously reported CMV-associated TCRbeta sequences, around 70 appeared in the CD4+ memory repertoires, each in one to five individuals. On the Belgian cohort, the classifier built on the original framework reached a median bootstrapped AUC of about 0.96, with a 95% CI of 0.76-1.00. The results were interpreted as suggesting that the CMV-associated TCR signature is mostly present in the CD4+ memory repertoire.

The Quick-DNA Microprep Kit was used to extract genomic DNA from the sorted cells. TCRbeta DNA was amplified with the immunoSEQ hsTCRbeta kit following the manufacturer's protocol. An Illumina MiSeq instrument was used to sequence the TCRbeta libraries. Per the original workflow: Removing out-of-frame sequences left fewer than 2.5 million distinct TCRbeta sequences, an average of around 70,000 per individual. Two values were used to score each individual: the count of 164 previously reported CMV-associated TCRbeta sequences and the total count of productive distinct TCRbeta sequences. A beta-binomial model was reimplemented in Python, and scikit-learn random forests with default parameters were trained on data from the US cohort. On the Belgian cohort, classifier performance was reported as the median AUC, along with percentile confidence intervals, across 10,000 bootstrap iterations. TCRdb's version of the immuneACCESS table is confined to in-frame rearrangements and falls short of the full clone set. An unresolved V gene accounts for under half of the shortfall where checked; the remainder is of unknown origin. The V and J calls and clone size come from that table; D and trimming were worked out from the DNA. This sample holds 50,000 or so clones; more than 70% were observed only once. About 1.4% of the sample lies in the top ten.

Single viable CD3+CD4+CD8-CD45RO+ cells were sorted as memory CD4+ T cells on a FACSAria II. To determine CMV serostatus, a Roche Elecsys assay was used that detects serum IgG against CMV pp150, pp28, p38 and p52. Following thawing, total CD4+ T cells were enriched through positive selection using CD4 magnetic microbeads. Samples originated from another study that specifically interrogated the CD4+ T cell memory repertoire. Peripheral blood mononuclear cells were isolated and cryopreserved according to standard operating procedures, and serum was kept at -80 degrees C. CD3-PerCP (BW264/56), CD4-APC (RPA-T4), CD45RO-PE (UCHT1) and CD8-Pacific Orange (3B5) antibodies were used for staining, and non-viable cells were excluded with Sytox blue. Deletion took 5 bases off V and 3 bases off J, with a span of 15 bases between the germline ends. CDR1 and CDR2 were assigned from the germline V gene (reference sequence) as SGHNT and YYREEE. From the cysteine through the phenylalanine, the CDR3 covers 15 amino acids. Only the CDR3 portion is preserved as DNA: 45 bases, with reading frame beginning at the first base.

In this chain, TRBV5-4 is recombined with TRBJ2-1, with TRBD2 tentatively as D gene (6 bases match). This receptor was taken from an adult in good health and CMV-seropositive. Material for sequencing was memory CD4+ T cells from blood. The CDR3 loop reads CASSFSNSGYNEQFF. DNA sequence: TGTGCCAGCAGTTTTTCTAATAGCGGCTACAATGAGCAGTTCTTC.